This TCR beta chain is from a study of blood T cell repertoires in COVID-19. Points on this clone: This same CDR3 is encoded by further DNA sequences in the sample.

Germline V CDR1 and CDR2: SGHTA, FQGTGA. V was pared by 2 bases and J by 3 bases, with 0 bases of the junction left unmatched. CDR3 length: 13 amino acids. As processed by the authors: It was from reference gene primer amplification that nucleated cell counts were estimated. This table comes from immunoSEQ multiplex PCR, and its TCRdb copy is limited to in-frame clones, with some not included. V and J calls plus clone size are reproduced from that table; the DNA served to infer D and trimming. The sample carries around 260,000 clones, around 90% recorded once. V and J are TRBV7-3 and TRBJ2-7; 8 bases fit TRBD1. Material for sequencing was peripheral blood. The origin of this receptor is an older woman with COVID-19, enrolled during active disease. CDR3 residues: CASSLDRGYEQYF. For the CDR3, the DNA is TGTGCCAGCAGCTTAGACAGGGGCTACGAGCAGTACTTC. Using reference TRBV7-3 and TRBJ2-7 for the parts outside the CDR3, the full variable domain is GAGVSQTPSNKVTEKGKYVELRCDPISGHTALYWYRQSLGQGPEFLIYFQGTGAADDSGLPNDRFFAVRPEGSVSTLKIQRTERGDSAVYLCASSLDRGYEQYFGPGTRLTVT.